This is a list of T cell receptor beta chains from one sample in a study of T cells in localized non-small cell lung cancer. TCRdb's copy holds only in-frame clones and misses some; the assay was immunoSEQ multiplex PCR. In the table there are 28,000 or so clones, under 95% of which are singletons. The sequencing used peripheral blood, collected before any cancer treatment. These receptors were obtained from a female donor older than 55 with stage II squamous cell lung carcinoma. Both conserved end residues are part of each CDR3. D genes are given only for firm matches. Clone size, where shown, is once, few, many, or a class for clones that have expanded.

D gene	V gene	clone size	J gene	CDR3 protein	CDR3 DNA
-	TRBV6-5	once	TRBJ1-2	CASMSFGYYGYTF	TGTGCCAGCATGTCTTTTGGCTACTATGGCTACACCTTC
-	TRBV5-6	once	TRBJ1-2	CASSWGRQDGYTF	TGTGCCAGCAGCTGGGGGAGACAGGATGGCTACACCTTC
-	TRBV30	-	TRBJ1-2	CAWSVLGSMSYGYTF	TGTGCCTGGAGTGTCTTAGGCAGTATGAGCTATGGCTACACCTTC
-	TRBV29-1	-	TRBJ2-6	CSVGSPGANVLTF	TGCAGCGTTGGTTCCCCTGGGGCCAACGTCCTGACTTTC
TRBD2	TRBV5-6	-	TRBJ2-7	CASSVAGLSYEQYF	TGTGCCAGCAGCGTAGCGGGACTCTCCTACGAGCAGTACTTC
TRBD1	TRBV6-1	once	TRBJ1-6	CASRGTGNSPLHF	TGTGCCAGCAGGGGGACAGGTAATTCACCCCTCCACTTT
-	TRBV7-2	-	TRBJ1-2	CASSLRQATYGYTF	TGTGCCAGCAGCTTAAGGCAGGCAACCTATGGCTACACCTTC
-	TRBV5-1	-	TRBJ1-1	CASSFVGGRSNTEAFF	TGCGCCAGCAGCTTCGTCGGGGGGCGGTCGAACACTGAAGCTTTCTTT
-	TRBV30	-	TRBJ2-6	CAWSWGGLNSGANVLTF	TGTGCCTGGAGCTGGGGGGGCCTGAACTCTGGGGCCAACGTCCTGACTTTC
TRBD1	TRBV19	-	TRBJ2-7	CASSPSGGIYEQYF	TGTGCCAGTAGTCCCTCAGGGGGCATCTACGAGCAGTACTTC
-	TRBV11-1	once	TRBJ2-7	CASSPTRVYEQYF	TGTGCCAGCAGCCCTACCCGGGTCTACGAGCAGTACTTC
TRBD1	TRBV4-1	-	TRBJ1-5	CASSPDRISNQPQHF	TGCGCCAGCAGCCCGGACAGGATTAGCAATCAGCCCCAGCATTTT
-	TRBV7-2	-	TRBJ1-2	CASSSLNTNYGYTF	TGTGCCAGCAGCTCCCTGAACACTAACTATGGCTACACCTTC
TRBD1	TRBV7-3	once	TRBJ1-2	CASSPGGGYGYTF	TGTGCCAGCAGTCCAGGGGGCGGGTATGGCTACACCTTC
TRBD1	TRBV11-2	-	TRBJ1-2	CASSSLRQGDGYTF	TGTGCCAGCAGCTCGCTAAGACAGGGGGATGGCTACACCTTC
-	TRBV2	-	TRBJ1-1	CASTPVEGENTEAFF	TGTGCCAGCACCCCTGTTGAGGGGGAGAACACTGAAGCTTTCTTT
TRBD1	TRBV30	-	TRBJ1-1	CAWKGQSYMNTEAFF	TGTGCCTGGAAGGGACAGAGTTATATGAACACTGAAGCTTTCTTT
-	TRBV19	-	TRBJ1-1	CASSMTGLSTEAFF	TGTGCCAGTAGTATGACCGGGCTGAGCACTGAAGCTTTCTTT
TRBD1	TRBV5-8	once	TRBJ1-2	CASSSGQGRGYGYTF	TGTGCCAGCAGCTCTGGACAGGGGCGCGGCTATGGCTACACCTTC
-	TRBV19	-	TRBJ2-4	CASSIDPQGLGKNIQYF	TGTGCCAGTAGTATAGATCCACAGGGTCTCGGCAAAAACATTCAGTACTTC
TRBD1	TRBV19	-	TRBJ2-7	CASSETGLYEQYF	TGTGCCAGTAGTGAGACAGGGCTCTACGAGCAGTACTTC
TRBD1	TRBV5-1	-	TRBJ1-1	CASSRQGANTEAFF	TGCGCCAGCTCAAGACAGGGAGCGAACACTGAAGCTTTCTTT